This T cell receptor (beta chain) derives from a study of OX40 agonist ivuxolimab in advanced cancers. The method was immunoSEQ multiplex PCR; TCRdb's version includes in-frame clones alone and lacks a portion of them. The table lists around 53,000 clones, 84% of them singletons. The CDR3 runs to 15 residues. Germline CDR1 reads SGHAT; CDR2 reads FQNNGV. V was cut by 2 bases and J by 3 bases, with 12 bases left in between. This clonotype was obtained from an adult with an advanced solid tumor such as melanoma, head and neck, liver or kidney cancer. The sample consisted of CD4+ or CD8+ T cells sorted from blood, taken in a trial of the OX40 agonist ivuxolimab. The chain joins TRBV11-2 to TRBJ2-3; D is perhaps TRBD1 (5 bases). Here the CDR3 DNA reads TGTGCCAGCAGCTTACAGGGTTCCCCTACAGATACGCAGTATTTT. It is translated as CASSLQGSPTDTQYF.